The 32 T cell receptor beta chains in this list originate from one sample, sequenced in a study of T cells in Graves' hyperthyroidism and ophthalmopathy. What was amplified from RNA transcripts were TCR beta CDR3 regions. Carried out on the TCR CDR3, a first-round RT-PCR used the HTBI primer set. MiXCR was run by TCRdb on the multiplex PCR reads, yielding one entry per CDR3 protein. The data show hundreds of thousands of distinct CDR3 sequences, over 15% seen once. The material sequenced was blood. Source of these receptors: a woman in her sixties or seventies with Graves' ophthalmopathy.

This clonotype appeared many times. This rearrangement joins TRBV7-2 to TRBJ2-5, with D unclear. This CDR3 spans 13 amino acids. Germline values: CDR1 SGHTA, CDR2 FQGNSA. V was cut by 2 bases and J by 2 bases, with 6 bases left in between. The CDR3 is CASSLISQETQYF. The CDR3 nucleotides read TGTGCCAGCAGCTTAATATCTCAAGAGACCCAGTACTTC. Combining the CDR3 with reference TRBV7-2 and TRBJ2-5 gives the whole variable domain GAGVSQSPSNKVTEKGKDVELRCDPISGHTALYWYRQSLGQGLEFLIYFQGNSAPDKSGLPSDRFSAERTGGSVSTLTIQRTQQEDSAVYLCASSLISQETQYFGPGTRLLVL.

V and J are TRBV20-1 and TRBJ1-2, with D possibly being TRBD1 (5 bases). The germline V gene has CDR1 DFQATT and CDR2 SNEGSKA (reference sequence). The CDR3 sequence is 10 residues long. CDR3 nucleotides: TGCAGGGCGACAGACGATGGCTACACCTTC. Residues: CRATDDGYTF.

The chain carries TRBV27 and TRBJ2-2; 7 positions agree with TRBD1. Trimming at V came to 5 bases and at J to 5 bases, leaving 11 bases not matched to a gene. This CDR3 contains 16 residues. Germline V gene lookup returns CDR1 MNHEY and CDR2 SMNVEV (reference sequence). The CDR3 DNA reads TGTGCCAGCAGTGACAGGGTATCCTTGGGTACCGGGGAGCTGTTTTTT. It encodes CASSDRVSLGTGELFF.

This clonotype was detected many times. V usage is TRBV20-1 and J usage is TRBJ1-5, with D tentatively TRBD1 (6 bases). Germline loops: CDR1 DFQATT, CDR2 SNEGSKA (reference sequence). The V and J ends lost 5 bases and 1 base respectively, with 12 bases between them. The CDR3 has 14 residues. The CDR3 sequence is CSASRGQSNQPQHF. As DNA, the CDR3 is TGCAGTGCTTCCAGAGGACAGAGCAATCAGCCCCAGCATTTT.

This clonotype was recorded many times. The V call is TRBV7-2, the J call TRBJ2-7; D is perhaps TRBD2 (6 bases). The CDR3 extends over 14 amino acids. Germline assignment: CDR1 SGHTA and CDR2 FQGNSA. The germline V and J ends were trimmed by 3 bases and 5 bases, with 14 bases remaining between them. The CDR3 is CASSFGGARDEQYF. The CDR3 DNA is TGTGCCAGCAGCTTCGGCGGGGCCAGAGACGAGCAGTACTTC.

The chain employs TRBV18 and TRBJ2-1; 8 bases align to TRBD1. Germline values: CDR1 KGHSH, CDR2 LQKENI. CDR3 length equals 15 residues. J gave up 2 bases and V 5 bases, and 5 bases lay outside the gene matches. This CDR3 is CASSNGQGPYNEQFF. The CDR3 DNA reads TGTGCCAGCTCAAACGGACAGGGCCCCTACAATGAGCAGTTCTTC.

This clonotype was picked up many times. An end of the junction does not agree with germline; a read error may underlie this. J is TRBJ1-5 and V is TRBV12-3 or TRBV12-4; D not certain. This CDR3 contains 15 residues. CDR3 region: CASSLGPYSNQPQHF. In DNA, the CDR3 is TGTGCCAGCAGCTTAGGACCCTATAGCAATCAGCCCCAGCATTTT.

This clonotype showed up many times. V gene TRBV20-1 combines with J gene TRBJ2-5; D is ambiguous. Germline CDR1 and CDR2: DFQATT and SNEGSKA (reference sequence). The ends were cut back, 0 bases at V and 4 bases at J, with 9 bases in the middle. The CDR3 sequence is 13 residues long. CDR3 residues: CSARDMGRETQYF. CDR3 sequence (DNA): TGCAGTGCTAGAGATATGGGCCGAGAGACCCAGTACTTC.

There are a few counts of this clonotype. The rearrangement uses TRBV19 and TRBJ1-4; D unclear. CDR3 length equals 16 residues. Germline V CDR1 and CDR2: LNHDA, SQIVND (reference sequence). Trimming removed 5 bases from V and 0 bases from J, with 13 bases in between. In DNA, the CDR3 is TGTGCCAGTAGTCTCTGGACGGTCGCAACTAATGAAAAACTGTTTTTT. It translates to CASSLWTVATNEKLFF.

About this clonotype itself: With a much larger clone just one base away, this may be a read error. In this CDR3 the conserved last residue, phenylalanine or tryptophan, is missing, so a read error is likely. The CDR3 loop is CASSLERGSAQETQYS. CDR3 in DNA: TGCGCCAGCAGCTTGGAAAGAGGGTCTGCCCAAGAGACCCAGTACTCC. The rearrangement joins TRBV5-1 to TRBJ2-5, with D perhaps TRBD2 (5 bases). Trimming left V 0 bases short and J 1 base short, with 13 bases between. Germline loops: CDR1 SGHRS, CDR2 YFSETQ. The CDR3 has 16 residues.

The chain links TRBV12-3 or TRBV12-4 to TRBJ1-5, with 9 nucleotides matching TRBD1. The CDR3 has 13 residues. With 5 bases clipped from V and 7 bases from J, the junction kept 3 bases outside the gene matches. CDR3 loop: CASSAGQGQPQHF. CDR3 nucleotides: TGTGCCAGCAGTGCGGGACAGGGCCAGCCCCAGCATTTT.

This clonotype was counted ten times or more. The rearrangement links TRBV11-2 to TRBJ1-1; the match to TRBD1 covers 7 bases. CDR1 is SGHAT, CDR2 FQNNGV, per germline. With V trimmed by 3 bases and J by 1 base, 2 bases remained unmatched. There are 14 residues in the CDR3. The CDR3 coding sequence is TGTGCCAGCAGCTTTCAGGGGGGGAACACTGAAGCTTTCTTT. Its translation: CASSFQGGNTEAFF.

The gene calls are TRBV28 and TRBJ1-2, with D perhaps TRBD1 (5 bases). There are 17 residues in the CDR3. The germline V and J ends were trimmed by 6 bases and 7 bases, with 27 bases remaining between them. Looked up from germline, CDR1 is MDHEN and CDR2 is SYDVKM. The CDR3 bases are TGTGCCAGCAGCTATATAGGGTCCAGAACCCTCGGGGGTGGCTACACCTTC. Protein: CASSYIGSRTLGGGYTF.

The V call is TRBV5-5, the J call TRBJ1-2; 7 positions match TRBD1. The CDR3 consists of 13 residues. Per germline, CDR1 SGHKS and CDR2 YYEKEE (reference sequence). J was trimmed by 8 bases and V by 4 bases; bases with no gene match: 8. This CDR3 is CASSQTGPGGYTF. The CDR3 DNA is TGTGCCAGCAGCCAGACAGGGCCCGGCGGCTACACCTTC.

This clonotype was recorded a few times. V and J are TRBV7-9 and TRBJ1-1, with D possibly matching TRBD1 (5 bases). The CDR3 has 15 amino acids. The germline gives CDR1 SEHNR, CDR2 FQNEAQ (reference sequence). V lost 4 bases and J 6 bases, leaving 18 bases between the germline ends. The CDR3, as DNA: TGTGCCAGCAGCTCCGTGCGTGTGGGGGTCTCTGAAGCTTTCTTT. This gives the protein CASSSVRVGVSEAFF.

This clonotype was counted at least ten times. CDR3 in DNA: TGTGCCAGCAGCTTAAGACGGGGGGGACAGGCGATGGGTGCCTACGAGCAGTACTTC. It is translated as CASSLRRGGQAMGAYEQYF. The chain couples TRBV11-2 to TRBJ2-7, with D perhaps given as TRBD1 or TRBD2 (8 bases each). This CDR3 comprises 19 residues. Deletions cut 2 bases from V and 2 bases from J, with 25 bases between. CDR1 SGHAT and CDR2 FQNNGV come from the germline V gene. Combining the CDR3 with reference TRBV11-2 and TRBJ2-7 gives the whole variable domain EAGVAQSPRYKIIEKRQSVAFWCNPISGHATLYWYQQILGQGPKLLIQFQNNGVVDDSQLPKDRFSAERLKGVDSTLKIQPAKLEDSAVYLCASSLRRGGQAMGAYEQYFGPGTRLTVT.

The sample holds many counts of this clonotype. The chain uses TRBV12-3 or TRBV12-4 and TRBJ2-7, with D unclear. Trimming cost V 1 base and J 0 bases, with 7 bases left between them. The CDR3 is 14 residues long. In nucleotides, the CDR3 is TGTGCCAGCAGTTTAGACCCGAGCTCCTACGAGCAGTACTTC. It yields the protein CASSLDPSSYEQYF.

This clonotype was observed a handful of times. This chain connects TRBV10-2 to TRBJ1-1, with D possibly matching TRBD1 (6 bases). CDR1 is WSHSY and CDR2 is SAAADI in the germline V gene. Trimming removed 8 bases from V and 4 bases from J, with 14 bases in between. This CDR3 has 13 residues. The CDR3 coding sequence is TGCGCCAGCGGGCCAGGGGATCGCACTGAAGCTTTCTTT. Protein sequence: CASGPGDRTEAFF.

This clonotype appeared many times. The CDR3 is CASMGQDTDTQYF. CDR3 coding DNA: TGCGCCAGCATGGGGCAGGACACAGATACGCAGTATTTT. This chain uses TRBV5-1 with TRBJ2-3; TRBD1 is a possible D gene (5 bases). Deletions cut 6 bases from V and 2 bases from J, with 10 bases between. This CDR3 has 13 amino acids. Germline V gene sequence: CDR1 SGHRS, CDR2 YFSETQ.

The V gene is TRBV18, the J gene TRBJ2-6; perhaps TRBD1 as D (5 bases). Trimming took 8 bases from V and 1 from J, leaving 15 bases between them. The CDR3 extends over 16 amino acids. Germline values: CDR1 KGHSH, CDR2 LQKENI. The CDR3: CASTFPGWSGANVLTF. In DNA form, the CDR3 reads TGTGCCAGCACATTCCCAGGGTGGTCTGGGGCCAACGTCCTGACTTTC.

This clonotype was counted at least ten times. The chain recombines TRBV20-1 with TRBJ2-3, with D uncertain. Per the germline V gene, CDR1 is DFQATT and CDR2 is SNEGSKA (reference sequence). There are 12 residues in the CDR3. Deletions cut 1 base from V and 0 bases from J, with 2 bases between. CDR3 loop: CSARVSTDTQYF. CDR3 DNA sequence: TGCAGTGCTAGAGTGAGCACAGATACGCAGTATTTT.

This clonotype was counted ten times or more. In DNA form, the CDR3 reads TGTGCCAGCAGTTTTGGGTTTAGCGGTAATAGCAATCAGCCCCAGCATTTT. Translating it yields CASSFGFSGNSNQPQHF. V is TRBV12-3 or TRBV12-4 and J is TRBJ1-5; D remains unclear. Trimming took 3 bases from V and 0 from J, leaving 15 bases between them. CDR3 length equals 17 residues.

This clonotype was detected ten times or more. For the CDR3, the DNA is TGCGCCAGCAGCCAGGGACAGAACAATGAGCAGTTCTTC. Translation gives CASSQGQNNEQFF. This chain joins TRBV5-1 and TRBJ2-1; 7 bases agree with TRBD1. Germline V gene data show CDR1 as SGHRS and CDR2 as YFSETQ. The CDR3 is 13 amino acids. Trimming removed 4 bases from V and 5 bases from J; junction bases left unmatched: 3.

The sample holds many counts of this clonotype. The rearrangement joins TRBV5-1 to TRBJ1-3; D uncertain. The V gene lost 0 bases and the J gene lost 4 bases, with 8 bases spanning the gap. This CDR3 comprises 14 residues. The germline gives CDR1 SGHRS, CDR2 YFSETQ. CDR3 residues: CASSLAGIGNTIYF. In nucleotides, the CDR3 is TGCGCCAGCAGCTTGGCCGGGATCGGAAACACCATATATTTT.

The rearrangement links TRBV7-9 to TRBJ2-2; 13 nucleotides align to TRBD2. The germline gives CDR1 SEHNR, CDR2 FQNEAQ (reference sequence). Unmatched junction bases numbered 7, after V lost 5 bases and J lost 4 bases. This CDR3 is 17 amino acids long. CDR3 region: CASSGWTSGGITGELFF. CDR3 DNA sequence: TGTGCCAGCAGCGGGTGGACTAGCGGGGGTATCACCGGGGAGCTGTTTTTT.

The rearrangement joins TRBV25-1 to TRBJ1-4; D ambiguous. CDR3 length equals 13 residues. Germline V lookup: CDR1 MGHDK, CDR2 SYGVNS. The ends were cut back, 6 bases at V and 0 bases at J, with 5 bases in the middle. In DNA, the CDR3 is TGTGCCAGCAGATCTGCAACTAATGAAAAACTGTTTTTT. As protein: CASRSATNEKLFF.

The chain has TRBV7-9 and TRBJ2-1; 7 nucleotides line up with TRBD1. Germline CDR1 is SEHNR and CDR2 is FQNEAQ (reference sequence). Germline trimming cut 6 bases from V and 1 base from J; bases unmatched to any gene: 6. The CDR3 covers 15 residues. In DNA, the CDR3 is TGTGCCAGCAGTTACCCACAGGGGTCCTACAATGAGCAGTTCTTC. Translation: CASSYPQGSYNEQFF.

The chain has TRBV28 and TRBJ1-1, with TRBD1 matching 9 bases. V trimming: 4 bases; J trimming: 1 base; junction bases outside the gene matches: 4. This CDR3 is built from 15 residues. Germline CDR1 reads MDHEN; CDR2 reads SYDVKM. CDR3 sequence reads: CASSSTGGGNTEAFF. The CDR3 nucleotides are TGTGCCAGCAGTTCGACAGGGGGGGGGAACACTGAAGCTTTCTTT.

This clonotype was detected ten times or more. The V and J genes are TRBV5-6 and TRBJ1-5; weak D call: TRBD1 (6 bases). Germline lookup yields CDR1 SGHDT and CDR2 YYEEEE. With 0 bases removed from V and 3 bases from J, the gap between germline ends came to 10 bases. The CDR3 contains 15 residues. DNA of the CDR3: TGTGCCAGCAGCTTGGGAGGGACACCCAATCAGCCCCAGCATTTT. This encodes CASSLGGTPNQPQHF.

This clonotype was recorded many times. This sequence joins TRBV28 and TRBJ2-7; D is unresolved. Germline CDR1 is MDHEN and CDR2 is SYDVKM. Trimming left V 3 bases short and J 4 bases short, with 19 bases between. The CDR3 loop spans 16 amino acids. The CDR3 spells CASSFISRRYRYEQYF. CDR3 nucleotide sequence: TGTGCCAGCAGTTTTATCAGCCGTAGGTACCGATACGAGCAGTACTTC.

The chain links TRBV12-3 or TRBV12-4 to TRBJ1-4, with D tentatively TRBD1 (5 bases). The CDR3 is 15 residues long. V lost 3 bases and J 6 bases, leaving 14 bases between the germline ends. CDR3 sequence: CASSLSRQTDEKLFF. The CDR3 coding sequence is TGTGCCAGCAGTTTGTCGAGACAGACCGATGAAAAACTGTTTTTT.

CDR3 sequence reads: CSARQGKAFF. The CDR3 region has the DNA TGCAGTGCTCGACAGGGTAAAGCTTTCTTT. This rearrangement joins TRBV20-1 to TRBJ1-1; 7 bases line up with TRBD1. The germline V gene encodes CDR1 DFQATT and CDR2 SNEGSKA (reference sequence). The J segment lost 9 bases and the V segment lost 5 bases, leaving 3 bases of the junction unmatched. CDR3 length: 10 amino acids.